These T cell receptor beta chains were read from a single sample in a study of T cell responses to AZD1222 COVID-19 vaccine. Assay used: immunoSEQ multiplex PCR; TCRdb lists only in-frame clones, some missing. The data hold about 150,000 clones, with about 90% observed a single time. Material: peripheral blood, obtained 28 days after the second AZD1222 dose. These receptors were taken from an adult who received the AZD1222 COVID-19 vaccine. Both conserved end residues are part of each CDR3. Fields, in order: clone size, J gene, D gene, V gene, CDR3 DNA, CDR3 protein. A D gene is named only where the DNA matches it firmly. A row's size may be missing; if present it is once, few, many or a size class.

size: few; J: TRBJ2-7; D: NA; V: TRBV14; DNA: TGTGCCAGCAGCCCAAACGGACAGATCTACGAGCAGTACTTC; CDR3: CASSPNGQIYEQYF
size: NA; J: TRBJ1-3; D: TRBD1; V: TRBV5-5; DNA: TGTGCCAGCAGCTTGCTGGACAGGGCTTCTGGAAACACCATATATTTT; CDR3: CASSLLDRASGNTIYF
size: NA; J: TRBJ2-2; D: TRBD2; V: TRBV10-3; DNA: TGTGCCATCAAACCGGGGGGAGCCAGGGACACCGGGGAGCTGTTTTTT; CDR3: CAIKPGGARDTGELFF
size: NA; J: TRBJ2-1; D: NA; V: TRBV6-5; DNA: TGTGCCAGCAACCTTAGCGGATACAATGAGCAGTTCTTC; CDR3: CASNLSGYNEQFF
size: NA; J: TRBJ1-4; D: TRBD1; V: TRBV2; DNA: TGTGCCAGCAAAACACAGGGGAATGAAAAACTGTTTTTT; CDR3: CASKTQGNEKLFF
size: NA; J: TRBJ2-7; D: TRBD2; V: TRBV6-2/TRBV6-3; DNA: TGTGCCAGCAGCCCTCGAGCTAGCGGGAGCTCCTACGAGCAGTACTTC; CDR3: CASSPRASGSSYEQYF
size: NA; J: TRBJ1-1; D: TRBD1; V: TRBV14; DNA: TGTGCCAGCAGCCAAGTGGCACGGGACAGGAACACTGAAGCTTTCTTT; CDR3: CASSQVARDRNTEAFF
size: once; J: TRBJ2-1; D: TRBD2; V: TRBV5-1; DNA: TGCGCCAGGATTAACGGACTAGCGGGGGGAATTTACAATGAGCAGTTCTTC; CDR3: CARINGLAGGIYNEQFF
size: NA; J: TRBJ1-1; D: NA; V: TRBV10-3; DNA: TGTGCCATCAATTTGGGGGGGAACACTGAAGCTTTCTTT; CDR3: CAINLGGNTEAFF
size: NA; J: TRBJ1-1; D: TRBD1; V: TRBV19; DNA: TGTGCCAGTAGTATGGGACAGGGGGAATGGGCTGAAGCTTTCTTT; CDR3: CASSMGQGEWAEAFF
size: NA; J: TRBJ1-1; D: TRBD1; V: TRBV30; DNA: TGTGCCTGCGACAGGGGATTGAACACTGAAGCTTTCTTT; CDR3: CACDRGLNTEAFF
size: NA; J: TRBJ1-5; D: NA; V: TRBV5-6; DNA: TGTGCCAGCAGCTTATATGGGCAGCCCCAGCATTTT; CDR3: CASSLYGQPQHF
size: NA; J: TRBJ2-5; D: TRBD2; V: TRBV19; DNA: TGTGCCAGTAGTGGACTAGATCAGACCCAGTACTTC; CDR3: CASSGLDQTQYF
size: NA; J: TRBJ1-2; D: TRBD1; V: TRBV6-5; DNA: TGTGCCAGCAGAAGACAGGGAGGAGGTGGCTACACCTTC; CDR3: CASRRQGGGGYTF
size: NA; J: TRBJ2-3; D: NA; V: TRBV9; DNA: TGTGCCAGCAGCGCTAGTGGCGGGGAAAGCACAGATACGCAGTATTTT; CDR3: CASSASGGESTDTQYF
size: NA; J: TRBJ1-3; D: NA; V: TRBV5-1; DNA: TGCGCCAGCAGCCTTAACCTCCGGGACAACTCCCTTCCCTCTGGAAACACCATATATTTT; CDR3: CASSLNLRDNSLPSGNTIYF
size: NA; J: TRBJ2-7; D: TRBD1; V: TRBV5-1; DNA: TGCGCCAGCAGCTTGGCCCAGGGGGCAAACTACGAGCAGTACTTC; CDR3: CASSLAQGANYEQYF
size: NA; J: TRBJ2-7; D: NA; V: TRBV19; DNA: TGTGCCAGTAGTATGGGGACATCGGGCTACGAGCAGTACTTC; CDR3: CASSMGTSGYEQYF
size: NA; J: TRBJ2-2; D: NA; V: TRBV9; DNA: TGTGCCAGCAGCGTAGCCCCTACTCTTTCCGGGGAGCTGTTTTTT; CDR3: CASSVAPTLSGELFF
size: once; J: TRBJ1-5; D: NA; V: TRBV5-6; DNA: TGTGCCAGCAGCTCCCTCGCGATCACTAGCAATCAGCCCCAGCATTTT; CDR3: CASSSLAITSNQPQHF
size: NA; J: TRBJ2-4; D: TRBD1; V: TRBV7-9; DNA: TGTGCCAGCAGCCCACTAGGTAGGGACAGGGGGGCCAAAAACATTCAGTACTTC; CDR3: CASSPLGRDRGAKNIQYF
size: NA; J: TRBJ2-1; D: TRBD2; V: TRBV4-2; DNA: TGTGCCAGCAGCCCTGCGCAGCGGGAGGGGTACTACAATGAGCAGTTCTTC; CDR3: CASSPAQREGYYNEQFF
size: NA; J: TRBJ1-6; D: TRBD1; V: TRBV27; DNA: TGTGCCAGCAGTTTTCGGACAGGTTCCACTTCGGGCTCCTATAATTCACCCCTCCACTTT; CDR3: CASSFRTGSTSGSYNSPLHF
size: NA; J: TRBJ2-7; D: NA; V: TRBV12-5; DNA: TGTGCTAGTGGTTTCGCGGACTTAGCCTCCTACGAGCAGTACTTC; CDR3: CASGFADLASYEQYF
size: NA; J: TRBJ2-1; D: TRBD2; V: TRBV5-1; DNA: TGCGCCAGCAGCCTGAGACTAGCGGGTTACTACAATGAGCAGTTCTTC; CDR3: CASSLRLAGYYNEQFF
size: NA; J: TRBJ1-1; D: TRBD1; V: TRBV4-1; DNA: TGCGCCAGCAGCCCGAGGACAGGAGGGATTGAAAGGACTGAAGCTTTCTTT; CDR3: CASSPRTGGIERTEAFF
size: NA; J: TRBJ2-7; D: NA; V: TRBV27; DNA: TGTGCCAGCATGAGCTGGGGGAATCCTCTTGGCGAGCAGTACTTC; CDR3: CASMSWGNPLGEQYF
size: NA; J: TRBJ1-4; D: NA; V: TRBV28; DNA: TGTGCCAGCCGCTGGGGGGGCGGCACAACTAATGAAAAACTGTTTTTT; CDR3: CASRWGGGTTNEKLFF
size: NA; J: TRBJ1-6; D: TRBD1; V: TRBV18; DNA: TGTGCCAGCTCTAAGGGGGCTCTATATAATTCACCCCTCCACTTT; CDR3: CASSKGALYNSPLHF
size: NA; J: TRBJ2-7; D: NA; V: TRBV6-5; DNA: TGTGCCAGCAGCCCCGGATCGTGGGGCTCCTACGAGCAGTACTTC; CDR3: CASSPGSWGSYEQYF